The 30 T cell receptor beta chains listed next were all sequenced from one sample in a study of cytomegalovirus exposure and HLA in healthy donors (TCRdb year 2017). The method was the immunoSEQ multiplex PCR assay. The multiplex PCR relied on a mix of 60 forward primers for TCR Vbeta segments and 13 reverse primers for TCR Jbeta segments. The table was pulled from immuneACCESS by TCRdb, which kept in-frame rearrangements only. Such tables lose some clones; where checked, under half of the loss comes from unresolved V genes, and the rest has no known cause. Recorded for this sample are tens of thousands of clones; over 70% of them occurred a single time. Together, the top ten hold over 0.95% of the sample. The sequenced material came from PBMCs. All receptors derive from a male donor in good health and CMV-seronegative.

This chain connects TRBV4-1 to TRBJ2-1; 8 positions agree with TRBD2. Trimming cost V 1 base and J 3 bases; bases outside gene matches: 5. The CDR3 is 16 residues long. Germline CDR1 reads MGHRA; CDR2 reads YSYEKL. CDR3 protein: CASSQVSSGGYNEQFF. In DNA, the CDR3 is TGCGCCAGCAGCCAAGTCTCCAGCGGGGGCTACAATGAGCAGTTCTTC.

The rearrangement links TRBV5-1 to TRBJ2-3, with TRBD2 identical over 7 bases. This CDR3 contains 16 residues. In germline, CDR1 is SGHRS, CDR2 YFSETQ. Germline trimming cut 1 base from V and 2 bases from J; bases unmatched to any gene: 7. Written as DNA, the CDR3 is TGCGCCAGCAGCTTGTCGGGAGGCGGAATCACAGATACGCAGTATTTT. It encodes CASSLSGGGITDTQYF. Together with reference TRBV5-1 and TRBJ2-3, the CDR3 gives the full variable domain: KAGVTQTPRYLIKTRGQQVTLSCSPISGHRSVSWYQQTPGQGLQFLFEYFSETQRNKGNFPGRFSGRQFSNSRSEMNVSTLELGDSALYLCASSLSGGGITDTQYFGPGTRLTVL.

The chain links TRBV6-6 to TRBJ1-1; no reliable D call. CDR1 MNHNY and CDR2 SVGAGI come from the germline V gene (reference sequence). CDR3 size: 14 residues. Trimming left V 8 bases short and J 1 base short, with 14 bases between. CDR3 protein: CASVPYRPNTEAFF. The CDR3 coding sequence is TGTGCCAGCGTTCCCTATCGCCCGAACACTGAAGCTTTCTTT.

The J gene is TRBJ2-7, the V gene TRBV5-1, with 7 bases lining up with TRBD1. This CDR3 has 14 residues. Trimming took 4 bases from V and 2 from J; bases not matched to a gene: 6. Germline CDR1 reads SGHRS; CDR2 reads YFSETQ. CDR3: CASSPDRVAYEQYF. For the CDR3, the DNA is TGCGCCAGCAGCCCCGACAGGGTTGCCTACGAGCAGTACTTC.

The rearrangement joins TRBV19 to TRBJ2-3; 10 positions agree with TRBD2. In germline, CDR1 is LNHDA, CDR2 SQIVND (reference sequence). The ends lost 6 bases at V and 1 base at J; junction bases unmatched: 4. The CDR3 runs 15 residues. This CDR3 reads CASSQTSGGTDTQYF. The CDR3 DNA sequence: TGTGCCAGTAGCCAAACTAGCGGGGGCACAGATACGCAGTATTTT.

This clone appeared a few times. The chain joins TRBV28 to TRBJ2-5; 12 bases are a match to TRBD2. Germline V gives CDR1 MDHEN, CDR2 SYDVKM. V was pared by 5 bases and J by 4 bases, with 5 bases of the junction left unmatched. The CDR3 is made up of 15 amino acids. CDR3 residues: CASSETSGRGETQYF. CDR3 in DNA: TGTGCCAGCAGTGAGACTAGCGGGAGAGGAGAGACCCAGTACTTC.

A few counts support this clone. The V call is TRBV10-3, the J call TRBJ1-4; D is possibly TRBD1 (5 bases). There are 13 residues in the CDR3. Germline CDR1 and CDR2: ENHRY and SYGVKD. Trimming cost V 0 bases and J 8 bases, with 7 bases left between them. The CDR3 is CAISESGGEKLFF. The CDR3 DNA sequence: TGTGCCATCAGTGAGTCGGGGGGGGAAAAACTGTTTTTT.

This clone occurred once. The V call is TRBV5-1, the J call TRBJ2-2, with D possibly TRBD1 on 6 matching bases. Germline V lookup: CDR1 SGHRS, CDR2 YFSETQ. V shed 0 bases and J shed 3 bases, with 9 bases lying between them. CDR3 size: 15 residues. This CDR3 reads CASSLGPGDTGELFF. The CDR3 nucleotides are TGCGCCAGCAGCTTGGGGCCAGGGGACACCGGGGAGCTGTTTTTT.

This sequence joins TRBV28 and TRBJ2-1; TRBD1 aligns across 7 bases. Germline CDR1 MDHEN, CDR2 SYDVKM. The CDR3 covers 13 residues. V was clipped by 6 bases and J by 10 bases; unmatched bases: 9. The CDR3 bases are TGTGCCAGCAGCAGACAGGGTCGTTGGGAGCAGTTCTTC. Protein product: CASSRQGRWEQFF. The complete variable domain, with remaining parts taken from reference TRBV28 and TRBJ2-1, reads DVKVTQSSRYLVKRTGEKVFLECVQDMDHENMFWYRQDPGLGLRLIYFSYDVKMKEKGDIPEGYSVSREKKERFSLILESASTNQTSMYLCASSRQGRWEQFFGPGTRLTVL.

This clone was detected only once. The junction shows a germline mismatch at one end, possibly a read error. The chain uses TRBV10-3 and TRBJ1-5; D not resolved. The CDR3 length is 13 residues. CDR1 ENHRY and CDR2 SYGVKD come from the germline V gene. CDR3 amino acids: CAITPGSNQPQNF. DNA of the CDR3: TGTGCCATCACCCCGGGGTCGAACCAGCCCCAGAATTTT.

This chain connects TRBV27 to TRBJ1-1; a possible D gene is TRBD1 (6 bases). The CDR3 has 16 amino acids. The V end was cut by 8 bases, the J end by 0 bases, with 19 bases between. CDR1 MNHEY and CDR2 SMNVEV come from the germline V gene (reference sequence). CDR3 loop: CASSTGAFKVNTEAFF. DNA of the CDR3: TGTGCCAGCTCGACAGGCGCCTTCAAGGTGAACACTGAAGCTTTCTTT.

In its sample, this clone was seen a few times. The rearrangement uses TRBV7-9 and TRBJ2-3, with D possibly TRBD2 on 6 matching bases. CDR1 is SEHNR, CDR2 FQNEAQ, per germline (reference sequence). Trimming cost V 3 bases and J 3 bases, with 13 bases left between them. The length of the CDR3 is 15 residues. The CDR3 DNA sequence: TGTGCCAGCAGCTTCTCATCCGGGAGTACAGATACGCAGTATTTT. Amino acid sequence: CASSFSSGSTDTQYF.

The chain recombines TRBV6-5 with TRBJ1-5; D is possibly TRBD1 (5 bases). V lost 6 bases and J 11 bases, leaving 20 bases between the germline ends. The CDR3 spans 14 residues. The V gene's germline CDR1 is MNHEY and CDR2 SVGAGI. Here the CDR3 reads CASRRRTLQGAQHF. The CDR3 DNA reads TGTGCCAGCAGACGACGAACCCTACAAGGGGCCCAGCATTTT.

This clone was found once. The rearrangement uses TRBV10-2 and TRBJ1-5; unclear D gene. The CDR3 is 14 residues long. Germline-derived CDR1 and CDR2 are WSHSY and SAAADI. V dropped 3 bases and J dropped 5 bases, with 11 bases sitting between them. CDR3 region: CASSELIADQPQHF. The CDR3 DNA is TGCGCCAGCAGTGAACTAATTGCCGATCAGCCCCAGCATTTT.

This clone was recorded once. This rearrangement joins TRBV30 to TRBJ1-5, with D perhaps TRBD1 (6 bases). Germline CDR1 is GTSNPN and CDR2 is SVGIG (reference sequence). This CDR3 has 14 amino acids. V was trimmed by 1 base and J by 1 base, leaving 8 bases between them. In DNA, the CDR3 is TGTGCCTGGAGTGGGGGGCTAAGCAATCAGCCCCAGCATTTT. Translated, it gives CAWSGGLSNQPQHF.

This clone was detected a few times. The chain combines TRBV29-1 with TRBJ2-5; 12 nucleotides line up with TRBD2. The J call is doubtful: the DNA matches TRBJ2-7 better. This CDR3 is 14 amino acids long. Germline values: CDR1 SQVTM, CDR2 ANQGSEA. CDR3 region: CSVALAGGPYEQYF. For the CDR3, the DNA is TGCAGCGTGGCCCTAGCGGGAGGGCCCTACGAGCAGTACTTC.

The V gene is TRBV28, the J gene TRBJ1-2; weak D call: TRBD1 (6 bases). Germline V gene sequence: CDR1 MDHEN, CDR2 SYDVKM. The CDR3 runs to 15 residues. Deletions cut 5 bases from V and 5 bases from J, with 18 bases between. For the CDR3, the DNA is TGTGCCAGCAGTGGCCTGGGGGACATGTGGTATGGCTACACCTTC. Translated: CASSGLGDMWYGYTF.

J is TRBJ1-2 and V is TRBV4-3; D may be TRBD1 (5 bases). The length of the CDR3 is 16 residues. Germline CDR1 LGHNA, CDR2 YSLEER. Trimming shortened V by 0 bases and J by 3 bases, and 14 bases separated the two germline ends. The CDR3 sequence: CASSQDHRGADYGYTF. In nucleotides, the CDR3 is TGCGCCAGCAGCCAAGATCATAGGGGCGCGGACTATGGCTACACCTTC.

V is TRBV28 and J is TRBJ2-7; a possible D gene is TRBD2 (5 bases). Looked up from germline, CDR1 is MDHEN and CDR2 is SYDVKM. Trimming left V 3 bases short and J 2 bases short, with 23 bases between. The CDR3 length is 18 residues. In DNA form, the CDR3 reads TGTGCCAGCAGTTTGTGGGGAAGGGTGGGAGTGCTAACCTACGAGCAGTACTTC. This encodes CASSLWGRVGVLTYEQYF.

The CDR3 sequence: CASSLDRGGEKLFF. DNA of the CDR3: TGCGCCAGCAGCTTAGACAGGGGGGGAGAAAAACTGTTTTTT. This rearrangement joins TRBV5-1 to TRBJ1-4, with 9 bases aligning to TRBD1. Losses at the gene ends were 2 bases for V and 8 bases for J; bases not matched to a gene: 4. There are 14 residues in the CDR3. Germline CDR1 SGHRS, CDR2 YFSETQ.

Worth noting for this clone: At one end the junction does not follow the germline gene, possibly because of a read error. V usage is TRBV7-9 and J usage is TRBJ1-5; 9 bases agree with TRBD1. Per the germline V gene, CDR1 is SEHNR and CDR2 is FQNEAQ (reference sequence). The CDR3 sequence is 15 residues long. CDR3 DNA sequence: TGTGCCAGCAGCTTAGATGGACAGGGGAATCAGCCCCAGAATTTT. Its protein is CASSLDGQGNQPQNF.

This rearrangement joins TRBV5-1 to TRBJ2-1; 14 bases fit TRBD2. Looked up from germline, CDR1 is SGHRS and CDR2 is YFSETQ. With 1 base clipped from V and 6 bases from J, the junction kept 9 bases outside the gene matches. The CDR3 loop spans 18 amino acids. As DNA, the CDR3 is TGCGCCAGCAGCTTGCGGACTAGCGGGAGGTATGTGTCCAATGAGCAGTTCTTC. Protein product: CASSLRTSGRYVSNEQFF. The full variable domain, rest sourced from reference TRBV5-1 and TRBJ2-1, is KAGVTQTPRYLIKTRGQQVTLSCSPISGHRSVSWYQQTPGQGLQFLFEYFSETQRNKGNFPGRFSGRQFSNSRSEMNVSTLELGDSALYLCASSLRTSGRYVSNEQFFGPGTRLTVL.

This sequence joins TRBV27 and TRBJ2-5; D is perhaps TRBD2 (6 bases). The J call is in doubt because the DNA end fits TRBJ2-7 better. The length of the CDR3 is 14 residues. From germline, CDR1 is MNHEY and CDR2 SMNVEV (reference sequence). In nucleotides, the CDR3 is TGTGCCAGCAGCCCCACGGAGGGCGCCTACGAGCAGTACTTC. As protein: CASSPTEGAYEQYF.

This clone occurred a few times. The rearrangement uses TRBV4-2 and TRBJ1-1; D gene unclear. Deletions cut 0 bases from V and 5 bases from J, with 13 bases between. Germline-derived CDR1 and CDR2 are LGHNA and YNFKEQ. The CDR3 consists of 15 residues. The CDR3 DNA is TGTGCCAGCAGCCAAGATGACTACGGGAGTACTGAAGCTTTCTTT. It translates to CASSQDDYGSTEAFF.

The chain recombines TRBV29-1 with TRBJ1-1; 7 bases match TRBD1. V was pared by 8 bases and J by 1 base, with 7 bases of the junction left unmatched. This CDR3 region has 13 residues. The germline CDR1 and CDR2 sequences are SQVTM and ANQGSEA. CDR3 in amino acids: CSFRDRENTEAFF. The CDR3 DNA is TGCAGCTTCCGTGACAGGGAGAACACTGAAGCTTTCTTT.

The rearrangement uses TRBV15 and TRBJ2-3; unclear D gene. In germline, CDR1 is LNHNV, CDR2 YYDKDF (reference sequence). The V end lost 0 bases, the J end lost 0 bases, and 4 bases lay between the germline ends. This CDR3 has 14 residues. The CDR3 DNA reads TGTGCCACCAGCAGAGAGAGTAGCACAGATACGCAGTATTTT. Amino acid sequence: CATSRESSTDTQYF.

This clone was detected a few times. The rearrangement uses TRBV9 and TRBJ2-1; 7 bases line up with TRBD2. Germline lookup yields CDR1 SGDLS and CDR2 YYNGEE. Trimming took 0 bases from V and 12 from J; bases not matched to a gene: 12. The CDR3 covers 15 residues. Written as DNA, the CDR3 is TGTGCCAGCAGCGTAGACGGGCGGGAGCTTCGGGGGCAGTTCTTC. It encodes CASSVDGRELRGQFF.

The genes are TRBV2 and TRBJ2-3; 8 positions match TRBD1. The germline V gene encodes CDR1 SNHLY and CDR2 FYNNEI. The V and J ends lost 10 bases and 3 bases, in that order; junction bases with no gene match: 9. The CDR3 covers 14 residues. This chain's CDR3 is CAIPQGAKTDTQYF. The CDR3 nucleotides read TGTGCCATCCCTCAGGGGGCCAAGACAGATACGCAGTATTTT.

This chain uses TRBV25-1 with TRBJ2-5; D unresolved. Deletions cut 1 base from V and 5 bases from J, with 11 bases between. This CDR3 has 14 residues. In germline, CDR1 is MGHDK, CDR2 SYGVNS. The CDR3 DNA sequence: TGTGCCAGCAGTGAATTTGCAGGCTCCGAGACCCAGTACTTC. It encodes CASSEFAGSETQYF. The full variable domain, with the rest looked up from reference TRBV25-1 and TRBJ2-5, is EADIYQTPRYLVIGTGKKITLECSQTMGHDKMYWYQQDPGMELHLIHYSYGVNSTEKGDLSSESTVSRIRTEHFPLTLESARPSHTSQYLCASSEFAGSETQYFGPGTRLLVL.

This clone appeared once. This chain joins TRBV5-4 and TRBJ2-2; D gene ambiguous. CDR1 and CDR2 from the germline V gene are SGHNT and YYREEE (reference sequence). CDR3 size: 15 residues. V lost 0 bases and J 1 base, leaving 7 bases between the germline ends. Here the CDR3 DNA reads TGTGCCAGCAGCTTGGTGAACGGGAACACCGGGGAGCTGTTTTTT. It is translated as CASSLVNGNTGELFF.